This entry describes one T cell receptor beta chain. Its antigen is not identified. This sample was taken from a study of CD8+ T cells in alopecia areata. PBMCs yielded sorted CD4+ and CD8+ T cells. RNA was isolated and reverse transcribed to cDNA, the sequencing template. The data were produced by immunoSEQ multiplex PCR, yet TCRdb's version contains in-frame clones alone and is incomplete. The data hold roughly 120,000 clones, with roughly 66% observed a single time. General study points: Higher clonality and more expanded CD8+ clones appeared in lesional than normal scalp. Alphabeta T cells residing in normal skin are also sequenced in scalp samples.

The CDR3 sequence is 16 residues long. V was clipped by 8 bases and J by 8 bases, with 28 bases between them. Per germline, CDR1 GTSNPN and CDR2 SVGIG (reference sequence). The chain employs TRBV30 and TRBJ2-1; D possibly corresponds to TRBD2 (6 bases). This receptor was identified in a human donor in good health. Sequencing input: CD4+ T cells sorted from blood. The CDR3 bases are TGTGCCGTTCGTTACGGGCACTTTTTGGAGGGCGATGAGCAGTTCTTC. This translates into CAVRYGHFLEGDEQFF. Full variable domain (remainder filled in from reference TRBV30 and TRBJ2-1): SQTIHQWPATLVQPVGSPLSLECTVEGTSNPNLYWYRQAAGRGLQLLFYSVGIGQISSEVPQNLSASRPQDRQFILSSKKLLLSDSGFYLCAVRYGHFLEGDEQFFGPGTRLTVL.